This T cell receptor beta chain was documented in a study of blood T cell repertoires in COVID-19. On the study more broadly: Material from acute and convalescent COVID-19 was sourced from the United States, Italy and Spain. T cells, B-cell-depleted T cells, or PBMCs provided the cDNA or gDNA that served as material.

V was trimmed by 6 bases and J by 3 bases, leaving 14 bases between them. The CDR3 sequence is 14 residues long. Germline lookup yields CDR1 KGHSH and CDR2 LQKENI. Some clones are missing from TCRdb's copy, which holds only in-frame ones; the method was immunoSEQ multiplex PCR. The sample lists 100,000 or so clones; about 85% were seen once. This receptor was identified in a human donor in a cohort sampled during active COVID-19. The sequenced sample consisted of peripheral blood. This chain uses TRBV18 with TRBJ1-1; D is possibly TRBD1 (6 bases). CDR3: CASSTGSGDTEAFF. The DNA of the CDR3 is TGTGCCAGCTCCACAGGGTCAGGGGACACTGAAGCTTTCTTT.